The clone carrying this T cell receptor beta chain appeared once. The sample belongs to a study of blood T cell repertoires in COVID-19. Germline-derived CDR1 and CDR2 are MDHEN and SYDVKM. The V gene end was trimmed by 7 bases and the J gene end by 3 bases; junction bases not matched to a gene: 7. This CDR3 region has 15 residues. Sequencing was performed with immunoSEQ multiplex PCR; in TCRdb, only in-frame clones are kept and a portion is missing. The sample shows some 170,000 clones, 75% to 85% of them seen only once. This clonotype was obtained from a middle-aged man who had recovered from COVID-19. The genes are TRBV28 and TRBJ2-2; 8 bases match TRBD2. Sequenced sample: PBMCs or T cells enriched from blood (not recorded which). The CDR3 sequence is CASKLRAGDTGELFF. The CDR3 DNA reads as TGTGCCAGCAAATTGAGAGCGGGGGACACCGGGGAGCTGTTTTTT.